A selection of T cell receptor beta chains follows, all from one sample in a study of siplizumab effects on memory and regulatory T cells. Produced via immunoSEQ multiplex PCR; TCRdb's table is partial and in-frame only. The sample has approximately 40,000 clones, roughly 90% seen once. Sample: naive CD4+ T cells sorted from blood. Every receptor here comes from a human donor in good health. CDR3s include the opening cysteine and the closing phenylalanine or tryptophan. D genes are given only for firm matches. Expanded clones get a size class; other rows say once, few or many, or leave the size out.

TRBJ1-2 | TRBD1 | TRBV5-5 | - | CASSLRDRGLTGTPYGYTF | TGTGCCAGCAGCTTAAGGGATCGGGGGCTGACAGGGACTCCTTATGGCTACACCTTC
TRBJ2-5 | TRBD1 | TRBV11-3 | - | CASSPPQGALGDQETQYF | TGTGCCAGCAGCCCACCTCAGGGGGCCCTAGGAGACCAAGAGACCCAGTACTTC
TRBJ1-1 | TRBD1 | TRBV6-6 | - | CASRDWDSLNTEAFF | TGTGCCAGCAGGGACTGGGACAGTCTGAACACTGAAGCTTTCTTT
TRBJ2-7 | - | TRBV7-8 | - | CASSRTRRKGRGAGYEQYF | TGTGCCAGCAGCCGGACGCGTCGTAAAGGGAGAGGGGCCGGCTACGAGCAGTACTTC
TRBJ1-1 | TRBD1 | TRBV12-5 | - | CASGFSRTGGATEAFF | TGTGCTAGTGGTTTCTCCCGGACAGGGGGCGCGACTGAAGCTTTCTTT
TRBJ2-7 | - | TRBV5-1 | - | CASSLGTREQYF | TGCGCCAGCAGCTTGGGGACCCGCGAGCAGTACTTC
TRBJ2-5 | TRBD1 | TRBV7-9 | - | CASSTGTGSETQYF | TGTGCCAGCAGCACCGGGACAGGGAGCGAGACCCAGTACTTC
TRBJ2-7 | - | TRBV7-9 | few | CASSLLRASYEQYF | TGTGCCAGCAGCTTATTGCGGGCCTCCTACGAGCAGTACTTC
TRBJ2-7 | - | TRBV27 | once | CASSSGGLPYEQYF | TGTGCCAGCAGTTCGGGGGGCCTACCCTACGAGCAGTACTTC
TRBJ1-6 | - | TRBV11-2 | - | CASSLVGKFNSPLHF | TGTGCCAGCAGCTTAGTTGGGAAATTTAATTCACCCCTCCACTTT
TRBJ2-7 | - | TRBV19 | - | CASSTQASGWQYF | TGTGCCAGTAGTACCCAGGCATCGGGCTGGCAGTACTTC
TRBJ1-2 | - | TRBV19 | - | CASSIRIPAGRANYGYTF | TGTGCCAGTAGTATCCGGATCCCTGCAGGAAGGGCTAACTATGGCTACACCTTC
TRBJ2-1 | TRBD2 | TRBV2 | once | CASSEGVAGADWEFF | TGTGCCAGCAGTGAAGGGGTAGCGGGAGCAGATTGGGAGTTCTTC
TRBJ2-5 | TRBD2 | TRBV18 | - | CASSPQMRGVGETQYF | TGTGCCAGCTCACCACAGATGCGGGGGGTTGGAGAGACCCAGTACTTC
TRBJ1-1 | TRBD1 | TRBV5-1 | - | CASNPGQENTEAFF | TGCGCCAGCAACCCAGGACAGGAGAACACTGAAGCTTTCTTT
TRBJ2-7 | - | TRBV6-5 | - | CASSYTNPGLTYEQYF | TGTGCCAGCAGTTACACCAACCCGGGACTTACCTACGAGCAGTACTTC
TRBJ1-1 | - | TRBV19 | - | CASSIARDWKMNTEAFF | TGTGCCAGTAGTATAGCTAGGGACTGGAAGATGAACACTGAAGCTTTCTTT
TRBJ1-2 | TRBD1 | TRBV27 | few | CASSFRGTGANYGYTF | TGTGCCAGCAGTTTTAGGGGGACAGGGGCGAACTATGGCTACACCTTC
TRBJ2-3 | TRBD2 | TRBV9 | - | CASSGGGATDTQYF | TGTGCCAGCAGCGGGGGAGGGGCCACAGATACGCAGTATTTT
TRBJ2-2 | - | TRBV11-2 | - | CASSTQGLNTGELFF | TGTGCCAGCAGCACACAGGGTCTGAACACCGGGGAGCTGTTTTTT
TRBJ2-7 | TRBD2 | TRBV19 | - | CASSDAGGSYEQYF | TGTGCCAGCAGCGACGCGGGAGGCTCCTACGAGCAGTACTTC
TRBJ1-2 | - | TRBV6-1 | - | CASSDPRGGLNGYTF | TGTGCCAGCAGTGACCCTCGGGGGGGTTTAAATGGCTACACCTTC
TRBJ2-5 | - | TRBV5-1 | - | CASSLDRAETQYF | TGCGCCAGCAGCTTGGACAGGGCGGAGACCCAGTACTTC
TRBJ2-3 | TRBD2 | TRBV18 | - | CASSPMRREASTDTQYF | TGTGCCAGCTCACCCATGAGGCGGGAGGCGAGTACAGATACGCAGTATTTT
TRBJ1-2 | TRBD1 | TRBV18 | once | CASSPGTEYGYTF | TGTGCCAGCTCCCCCGGGACAGAATATGGCTACACCTTC
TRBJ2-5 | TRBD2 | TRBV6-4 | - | CASSQPGLAGGRPRCETQYF | TGTGCCAGCAGTCAACCGGGACTAGCGGGGGGGCGCCCACGTTGTGAGACCCAGTACTTC
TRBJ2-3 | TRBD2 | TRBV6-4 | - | CASSDSPTSGSTDTQYF | TGTGCCAGCAGTGACTCGCCGACTAGCGGAAGCACAGATACGCAGTATTTT
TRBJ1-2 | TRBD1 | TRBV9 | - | CASRQDRVLNYGYTF | TGTGCCAGCAGACAGGACAGGGTTTTAAACTATGGCTACACCTTC
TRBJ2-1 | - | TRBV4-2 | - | CASSQDGPNNEQFF | TGTGCCAGCAGCCAAGACGGACCTAACAATGAGCAGTTCTTC
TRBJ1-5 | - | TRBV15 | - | CATSRAGQQPQHF | TGTGCCACCAGCAGAGCTGGACAACAGCCCCAGCATTTT
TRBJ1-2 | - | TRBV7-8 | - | CASSIIGGNAGYGYTF | TGTGCCAGCAGCATAATAGGGGGAAACGCGGGCTATGGCTACACCTTC
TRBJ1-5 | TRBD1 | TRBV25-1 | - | CASSDHRQGQDQPQHF | TGTGCCAGCAGTGATCACCGACAGGGCCAGGATCAGCCCCAGCATTTT
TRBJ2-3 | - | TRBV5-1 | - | CASSLGVDTQYF | TGCGCCAGCAGCTTGGGGGTAGATACGCAGTATTTT
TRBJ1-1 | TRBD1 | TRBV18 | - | CASSPLNRGGMTEAFF | TGTGCCAGCTCACCACTTAACAGGGGGGGGATGACTGAAGCTTTCTTT
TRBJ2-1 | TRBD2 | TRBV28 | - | CASRPSGIEQFF | TGTGCCAGCAGACCAAGCGGGATTGAGCAGTTCTTC
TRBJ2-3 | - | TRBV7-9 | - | CASSLRGGTDTQYF | TGTGCCAGCAGCTTAAGGGGGGGTACAGATACGCAGTATTTT
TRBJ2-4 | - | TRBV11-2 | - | CASSLVGRGRSDIQYF | TGTGCCAGCAGCTTAGTAGGCAGGGGAAGGTCCGACATTCAGTACTTC
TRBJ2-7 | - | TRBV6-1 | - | CASSNRNEQYF | TGTGCCAGCAGTAATCGTAACGAGCAGTACTTC
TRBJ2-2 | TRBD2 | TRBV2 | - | CASKERENTGELFF | TGTGCCAGCAAGGAGCGGGAGAACACCGGGGAGCTGTTTTTT
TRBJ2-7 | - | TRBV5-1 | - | CASSQGPGEQYF | TGCGCCAGCAGCCAGGGCCCGGGGGAGCAGTACTTC
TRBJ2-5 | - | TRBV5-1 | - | CASSLGSRGETQYF | TGCGCCAGCAGCTTGGGTTCCCGGGGAGAGACCCAGTACTTC